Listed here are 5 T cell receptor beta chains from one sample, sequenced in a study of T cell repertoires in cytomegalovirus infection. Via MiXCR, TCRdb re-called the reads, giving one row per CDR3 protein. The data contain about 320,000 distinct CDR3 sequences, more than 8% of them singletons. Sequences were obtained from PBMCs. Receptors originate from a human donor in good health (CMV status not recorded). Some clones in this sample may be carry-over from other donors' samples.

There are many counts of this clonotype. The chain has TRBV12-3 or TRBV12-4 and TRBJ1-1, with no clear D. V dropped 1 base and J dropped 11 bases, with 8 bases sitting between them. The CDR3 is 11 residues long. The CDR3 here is CASSLVVGAFF. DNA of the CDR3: TGTGCCAGCAGTTTAGTAGTTGGGGCTTTCTTT.

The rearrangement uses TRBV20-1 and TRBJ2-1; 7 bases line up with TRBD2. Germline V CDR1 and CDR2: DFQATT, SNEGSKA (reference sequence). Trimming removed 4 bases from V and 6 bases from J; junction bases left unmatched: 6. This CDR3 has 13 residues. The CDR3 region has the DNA TGCAGTGCTATCGGACTAGGAGGCAATGAGCAGTTCTTC. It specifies CSAIGLGGNEQFF.

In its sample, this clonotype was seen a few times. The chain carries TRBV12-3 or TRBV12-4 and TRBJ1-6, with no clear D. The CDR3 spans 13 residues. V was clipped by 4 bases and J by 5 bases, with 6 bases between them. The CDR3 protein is CASSSENNSPLHF. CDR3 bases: TGTGCCAGCAGTTCTGAGAATAATTCACCCCTCCACTTT.

Here the CDR3 reads CSVRRSLYGYTF. In DNA form, the CDR3 reads TGCAGCGTCCGACGGAGCCTCTATGGCTACACCTTC. V and J are TRBV29-1 and TRBJ1-2; D gene unclear. The CDR3 spans 12 residues. The germline CDR1 and CDR2 sequences are SQVTM and ANQGSEA. Trimming removed 6 bases from V and 4 bases from J, with 12 bases in between.

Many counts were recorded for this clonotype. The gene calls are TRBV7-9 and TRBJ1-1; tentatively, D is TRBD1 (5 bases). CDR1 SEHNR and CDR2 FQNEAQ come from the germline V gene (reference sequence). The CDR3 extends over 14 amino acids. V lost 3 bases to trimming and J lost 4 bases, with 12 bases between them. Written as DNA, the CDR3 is TGTGCCAGCAGCTTGAAGTCAGGGCTCACTGAAGCTTTCTTT. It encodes CASSLKSGLTEAFF. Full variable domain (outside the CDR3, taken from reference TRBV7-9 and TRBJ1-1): DTGVSQNPRHKITKRGQNVTFRCDPISEHNRLYWYRQTLGQGPEFLTYFQNEAQLEKSRLLSDRFSAERPKGSFSTLEIQRTEQGDSAMYLCASSLKSGLTEAFFGQGTRLTVV.